This T cell receptor beta chain was captured in a study of blood T cell repertoires in COVID-19. The repertoire was sequenced with immunoSEQ multiplex PCR; TCRdb's copy has only in-frame clones and lacks some. In the table there are 110,000 to 150,000 clones, approximately 80% of which are singletons. This CDR3 spans 15 amino acids. Trimming stripped 4 bases from V and 3 bases from J, with 16 bases between. The germline CDR1 and CDR2 sequences are SGDLS and YYNGEE. Cohort 3 recovered donors had two negative PCRs, clearance, or symptom resolution. The sequence came from a woman between 45 and 65 years old who had recovered from COVID-19. The chain employs TRBV9 and TRBJ1-1; D unresolved. The specimen sequenced was PBMCs or T cells enriched from blood (not recorded which). CDR3 loop: CASSPSPRTDTEAFF. DNA of the CDR3: TGTGCCAGCAGCCCTTCCCCCCGCACGGACACTGAAGCTTTCTTT. Variable domain in full (rest from reference TRBV9 and TRBJ1-1): DSGVTQTPKHLITATGQRVTLRCSPRSGDLSVYWYQQSLDQGLQFLIQYYNGEERAKGNILERFSAQQFPDLHSELNLSSLELGDSALYFCASSPSPRTDTEAFFGQGTRLTVV.